The clone carrying this T cell receptor (beta chain) has only one observation. Sequenced by immunoSEQ multiplex PCR; TCRdb stores in-frame clones only, minus some. The sample consists of 510,000 or so clones, approximately 90% of them appearing once. This sample is drawn from a study of Ad26.COV2.S vaccination and SARS-CoV-2 variants. Study-wide background: Donor was one of the participants in the Ad26.COV2.S arm of the COV1001 trial. Dosing was one shot or two shots 56 days apart.

The V end was cut by 6 bases, the J end by 5 bases, with 17 bases between. Germline values: CDR1 SGHRS, CDR2 YFSETQ. The CDR3 spans 14 residues. Sample treatment: around 19 received Ad26.COV2.S at low or high dose, single or two shots; roughly five received placebo; per-sample allocation not given. Collection of samples fell on day 63 after the first vaccine or placebo injection. This receptor was obtained from a person aged 18-60 years who received the Ad26.COV2.S COVID-19 vaccine or a placebo. Sequencing was performed on peripheral blood, taken in a trial of Ad26.COV2.S vaccine versus placebo. The chain is built from TRBV5-1 and TRBJ2-5, with D unresolved. DNA for the CDR3: TGCGCCAGCAAGATGGCCCCCCAAGTGGAGACCCAGTACTTC. Encoded protein: CASKMAPQVETQYF.